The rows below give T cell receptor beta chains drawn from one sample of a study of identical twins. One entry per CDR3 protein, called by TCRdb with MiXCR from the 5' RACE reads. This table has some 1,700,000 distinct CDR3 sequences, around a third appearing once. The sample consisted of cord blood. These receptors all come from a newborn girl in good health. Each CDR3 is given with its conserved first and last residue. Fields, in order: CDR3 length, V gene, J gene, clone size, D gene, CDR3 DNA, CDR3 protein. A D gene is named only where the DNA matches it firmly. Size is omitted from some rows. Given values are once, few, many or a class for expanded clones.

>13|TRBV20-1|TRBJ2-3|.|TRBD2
TGCAGTGTTACGAGCGGGGGGTCAGATACGCAGTATTTT
CSVTSGGSDTQYF
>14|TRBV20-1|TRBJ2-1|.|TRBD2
TGCAGTGCAGAACTAGCGGGAGTTCCCAATGAGCAGTTCTTC
CSAELAGVPNEQFF
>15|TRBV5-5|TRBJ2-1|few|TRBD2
TGTGCCAGCAGCGGAGCGGGGGCCTCCTACAATGAGCAGTTCTTC
CASSGAGASYNEQFF
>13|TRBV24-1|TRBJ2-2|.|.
TGTGCCACCAGTGATCCACTGATAGGGGAGCTGTTTTTT
CATSDPLIGELFF
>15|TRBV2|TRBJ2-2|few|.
TGTGCCAGCAATGGAGCGGTAACTAACACCGGGGAGCTGTTTTTT
CASNGAVTNTGELFF
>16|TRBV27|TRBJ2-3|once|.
TGTGCCAGCAGTTTATATGGGGTTGGGGGCACAGGTACGCAGTATTTT
CASSLYGVGGTGTQYF
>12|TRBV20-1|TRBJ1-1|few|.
TGCAGTGCCCTCGGAAGGAACACTGAAGCTTTCTTT
CSALGRNTEAFF
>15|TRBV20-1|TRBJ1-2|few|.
TGCAGTGCTAGAGATCGGCGACGGGGGGGCTATGGCTACACCTTC
CSARDRRRGGYGYTF
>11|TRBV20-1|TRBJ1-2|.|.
TGCAGTGCTAGAGATCTTCAGGGGTACACCTTC
CSARDLQGYTF
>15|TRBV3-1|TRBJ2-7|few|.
TGTGCCAGCAGCCAAGGAGCTAGCAAGTCCTACGAGCAGTACTTC
CASSQGASKSYEQYF
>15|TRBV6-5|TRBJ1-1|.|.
TGTGCCAGCAGTTATTGGCGGCTTCGGAACACTGAAGCTTTCTTT
CASSYWRLRNTEAFF
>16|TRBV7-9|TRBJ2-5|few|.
TGTGCCAGCAGCTTAGCGGGGGAGGTAAACCAAGAGACCCAGTACTTC
CASSLAGEVNQETQYF
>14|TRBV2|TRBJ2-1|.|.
TGTGCCAGCAGTGAGAGATTTTGGGACAATGAGCAGTTCTTC
CASSERFWDNEQFF
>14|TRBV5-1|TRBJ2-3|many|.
TGCGCCAGCAGCTCATCAATCAGGGCAGATACGCAGTATTTT
CASSSSIRADTQYF
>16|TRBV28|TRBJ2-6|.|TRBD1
TGTGCCAGCAGTTCCCTTCTGGACAGGGAGGCCAACGTCCTGACTTTC
CASSSLLDREANVLTF
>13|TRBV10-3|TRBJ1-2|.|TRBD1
TGTGCCATCACCCCGGGACAGGGAAATGGCTACACCTTC
CAITPGQGNGYTF